This T cell receptor (beta chain) was identified during a study of T cells of healthy individuals. This CDR3 region has 16 residues. After removal of 4 bases from V and 5 bases from J, the junction contained 10 bases not matched to a gene. Per the germline V gene, CDR1 is SEHNR and CDR2 is FQNEAQ (reference sequence). This clonotype was recorded at least ten times. TCRdb used MiXCR to reprocess the 5' RACE reads, holding one entry per CDR3 protein. The profile shows approximately 52,000 distinct CDR3 sequences, around 15% of them singletons. The chain carries TRBV7-9 and TRBJ2-5, with 10 bases aligning to TRBD2. The receptor's source is a human donor in good health. CDR3 sequence: CASSSGTSGIGETQYF. The CDR3 nucleotides are TGTGCCAGCAGCTCAGGAACTAGCGGGATTGGCGAGACCCAGTACTTC.